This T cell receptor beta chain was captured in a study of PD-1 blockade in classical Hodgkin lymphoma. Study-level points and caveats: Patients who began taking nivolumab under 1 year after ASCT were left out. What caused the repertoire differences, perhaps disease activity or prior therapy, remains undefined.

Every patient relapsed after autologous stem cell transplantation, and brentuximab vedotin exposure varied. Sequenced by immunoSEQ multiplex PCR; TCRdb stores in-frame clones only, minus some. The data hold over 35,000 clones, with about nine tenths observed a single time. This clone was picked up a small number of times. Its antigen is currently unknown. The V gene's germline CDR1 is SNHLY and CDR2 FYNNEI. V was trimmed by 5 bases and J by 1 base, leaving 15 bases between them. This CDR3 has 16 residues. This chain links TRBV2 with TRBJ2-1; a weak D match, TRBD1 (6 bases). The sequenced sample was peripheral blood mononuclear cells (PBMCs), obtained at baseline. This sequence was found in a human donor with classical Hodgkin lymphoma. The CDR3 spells CASSLGQSLSYNEQFF. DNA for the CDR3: TGTGCCAGCAGTCTCGGACAGTCACTTTCCTACAATGAGCAGTTCTTC.